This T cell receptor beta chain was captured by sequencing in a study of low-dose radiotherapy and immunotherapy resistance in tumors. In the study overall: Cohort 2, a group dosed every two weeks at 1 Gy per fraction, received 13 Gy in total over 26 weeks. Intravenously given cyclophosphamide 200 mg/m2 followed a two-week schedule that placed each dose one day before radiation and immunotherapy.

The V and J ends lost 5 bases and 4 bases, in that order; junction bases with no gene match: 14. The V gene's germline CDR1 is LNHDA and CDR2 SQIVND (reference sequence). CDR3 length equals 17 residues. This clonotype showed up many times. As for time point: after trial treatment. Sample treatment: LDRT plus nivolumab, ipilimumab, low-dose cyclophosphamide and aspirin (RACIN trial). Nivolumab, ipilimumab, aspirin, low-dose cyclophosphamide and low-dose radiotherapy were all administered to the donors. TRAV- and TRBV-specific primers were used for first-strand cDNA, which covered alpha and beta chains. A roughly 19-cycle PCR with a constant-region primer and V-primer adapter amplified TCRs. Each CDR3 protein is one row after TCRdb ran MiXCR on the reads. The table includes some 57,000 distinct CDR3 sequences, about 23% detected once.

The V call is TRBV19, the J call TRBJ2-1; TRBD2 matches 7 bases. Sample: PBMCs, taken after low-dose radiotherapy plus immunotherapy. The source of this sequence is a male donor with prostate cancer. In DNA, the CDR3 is TGTGCCAGTAGTCCCCGCCTAGGAAGCGGGATATACAATGAGCAGTTCTTC. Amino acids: CASSPRLGSGIYNEQFF.